The entry below describes one T cell receptor (beta chain). As originally analysed: The assay estimated nucleated cells by amplifying reference gene primers. Sequencing was performed with immunoSEQ multiplex PCR; in TCRdb, only in-frame clones are kept and a portion is missing. V, J and clone size are those of that table, while D and trimming were read from the DNA. The sample has about 120,000 clones; around 81% are singletons. This entry comes from a study of blood T cell repertoires in COVID-19. Study summary: Acute and convalescent COVID-19 samples came from the United States, Italy and Spain. From T cells, B-cell-depleted T cells, or PBMCs came the material, which was cDNA or gDNA.

Germline V gene lookup returns CDR1 MDHEN and CDR2 SYDVKM. The V and J ends lost 7 bases and 9 bases respectively, with 13 bases between them. The CDR3 length is 12 residues. The source is a man aged 55 to 69 with acute or convalescent COVID-19. The chain recombines TRBV28 with TRBJ1-3; D not resolved. Sequenced material: peripheral blood. CDR3 in DNA: TGTGCCAGCATTCCCCGGGGAGTCACCATATATTTT. Its translation is CASIPRGVTIYF.